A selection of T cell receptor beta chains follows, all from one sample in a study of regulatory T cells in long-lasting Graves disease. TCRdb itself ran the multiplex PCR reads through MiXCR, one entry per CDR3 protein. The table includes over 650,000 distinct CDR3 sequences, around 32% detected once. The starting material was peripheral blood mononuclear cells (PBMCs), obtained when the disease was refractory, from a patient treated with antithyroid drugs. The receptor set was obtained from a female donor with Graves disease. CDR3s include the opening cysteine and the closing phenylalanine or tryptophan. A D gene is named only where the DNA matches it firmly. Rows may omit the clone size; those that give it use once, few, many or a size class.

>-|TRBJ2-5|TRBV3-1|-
CASSPPVRKTQYF
TGTGCCAGCAGCCCCCCCGTTCGGAAGACCCAGTACTTC
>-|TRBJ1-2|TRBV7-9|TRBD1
CASSSQGASYGYTF
TGTGCCAGCAGCTCACAGGGGGCCAGCTATGGCTACACCTTC
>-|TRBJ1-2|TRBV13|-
CASSLGLRGGFYGGYTF
TGTGCCAGCAGCTTAGGCCTTCGTGGGGGTTTTTATGGTGGCTACACCTTC
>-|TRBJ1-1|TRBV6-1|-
CASTHSVGTEAFF
TGTGCCAGCACTCACAGCGTCGGAACTGAAGCTTTCTTT
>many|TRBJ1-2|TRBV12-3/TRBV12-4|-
CASSLVGPTDYGYTF
TGTGCCAGCAGTTTAGTTGGCCCCACCGACTATGGCTACACCTTC
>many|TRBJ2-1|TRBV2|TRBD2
CASSHEREGSYNEQFF
TGTGCCAGCAGCCACGAGCGGGAGGGATCCTACAATGAGCAGTTCTTC
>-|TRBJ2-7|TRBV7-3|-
CASSFLDYLTYEQYF
TGTGCCAGCAGCTTCCTCGACTATTTGACCTACGAGCAGTACTTC
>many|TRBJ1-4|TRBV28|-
CASSLFGEKLFF
TGTGCCAGCAGTTTATTCGGCGAAAAACTGTTTTTT
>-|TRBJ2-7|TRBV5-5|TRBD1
CASSLVSRATGGYEQCF
TGTGCCAGCAGCTTGGTCTCGCGGGCAACAGGGGGCTACGAGCAGTGCTTC
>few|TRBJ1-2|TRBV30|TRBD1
CACRGDRSVDGYTF
TGTGCCTGTCGAGGGGACAGGAGCGTCGATGGCTACACCTTC
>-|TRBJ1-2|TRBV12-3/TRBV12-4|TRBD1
CASSPTTGFGYTF
TGTGCCAGCAGCCCAACGACAGGGTTTGGCTACACCTTC
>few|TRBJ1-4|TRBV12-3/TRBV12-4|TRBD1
CASSFRQGGLEKLFF
TGTGCCAGCAGTTTCCGACAGGGTGGTTTGGAAAAACTGTTTTTT
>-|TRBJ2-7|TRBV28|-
CASSLSAGPTYEQYF
TGTGCCAGCAGCTTGAGTGCGGGACCTACCTACGAGCAGTACTTC
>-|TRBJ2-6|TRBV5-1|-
CASSLTTGSGANVLTF
TGCGCCAGCAGCTTGACGACAGGCTCTGGGGCCAACGTCCTGACTTTC
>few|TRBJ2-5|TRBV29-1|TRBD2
CSVQAGVQETQYF
TGCAGCGTTCAGGCGGGAGTCCAAGAGACCCAGTACTTC
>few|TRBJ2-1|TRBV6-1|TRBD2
CATLRDGRLAEQFF
TGTGCCACCCTCCGGGACGGGAGACTAGCAGAGCAGTTCTTC
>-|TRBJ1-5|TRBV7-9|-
CASRMTGKDQPQHF
TGTGCCAGCAGAATGACAGGAAAGGATCAGCCCCAGCATTTT
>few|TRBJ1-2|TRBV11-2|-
CASSLVGGQANYGYTF
TGTGCCAGCAGCTTAGTGGGAGGGCAAGCTAACTATGGCTACACCTTC
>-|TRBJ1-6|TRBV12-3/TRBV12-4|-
CASRPQSGNSPLHF
TGTGCCAGCAGACCACAGTCCGGAAATTCACCCCTCCACTTT
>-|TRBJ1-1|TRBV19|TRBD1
CASSSTGAFATEAFF
TGTGCCAGTAGTTCGACAGGGGCATTTGCCACTGAAGCTTTCTTT
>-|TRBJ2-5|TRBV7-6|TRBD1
CASSGRQGARETQYF
TGTGCCAGCAGCGGACGACAGGGGGCGCGGGAGACCCAGTACTTC
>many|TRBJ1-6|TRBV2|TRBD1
CASRDREGSPLHF
TGTGCCAGCAGGGACAGGGAAGGTTCACCCCTCCACTTT
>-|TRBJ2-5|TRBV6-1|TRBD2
CASTAGGETQYF
TGTGCCAGCACGGCGGGAGGGGAGACCCAGTACTTC
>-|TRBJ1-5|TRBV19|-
CASQTDYSNQPQHF
TGTGCCAGCCAGACAGATTATAGCAATCAGCCCCAGCATTTT
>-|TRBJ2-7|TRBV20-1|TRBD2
CSARELADSYEQYF
TGCAGTGCTAGAGAGCTAGCGGATTCCTACGAGCAGTACTTC
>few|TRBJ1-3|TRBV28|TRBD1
CASSSHRGNTIYF
TGTGCCAGCAGTTCCCACAGGGGGAACACCATATATTTT
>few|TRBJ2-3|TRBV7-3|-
CASSLTGDTQYF
TGTGCCAGCAGCTTAACAGGGGATACGCAGTATTTT
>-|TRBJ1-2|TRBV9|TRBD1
CASSRQGGSYGYTF
TGTGCCAGCAGTAGACAGGGGGGCTCCTACGGCTACACCTTC
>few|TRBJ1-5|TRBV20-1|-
CSASRENQPQHF
TGCAGTGCTAGCCGGGAAAATCAGCCCCAGCATTTT
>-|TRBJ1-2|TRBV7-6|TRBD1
CASSLQQGAGGYTF
TGTGCCAGCAGCTTACAACAGGGGGCAGGGGGCTACACCTTC
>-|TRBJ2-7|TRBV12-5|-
CASGLVPGREGQYF
TGTGCTAGTGGTTTGGTACCTGGGCGCGAGGGGCAGTACTTC
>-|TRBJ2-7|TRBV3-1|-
CASSQGPPVSYEQYF
TGTGCCAGCAGCCAAGGGCCCCCAGTTTCCTACGAGCAGTACTTC
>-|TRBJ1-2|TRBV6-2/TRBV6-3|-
CASSRAGAGYTF
TGTGCCAGCAGTAGGGCAGGGGCTGGCTACACCTTC
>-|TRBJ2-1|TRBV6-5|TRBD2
CASSYLAGGHNEQFF
TGTGCCAGCAGTTACCTAGCGGGAGGGCACAATGAGCAGTTCTTC
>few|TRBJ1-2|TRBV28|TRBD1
CASSLGTGGAGYTF
TGTGCCAGCAGTTTAGGGACAGGGGGCGCAGGCTACACCTTC
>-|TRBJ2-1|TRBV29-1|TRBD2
CSVVLAERRIGEQFF
TGCAGCGTTGTCCTAGCGGAACGTCGTATCGGTGAGCAGTTCTTC
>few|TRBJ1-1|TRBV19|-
CASRTYGAGNTEAFF
TGTGCCAGTAGGACCTACGGGGCGGGGAACACTGAAGCTTTCTTT
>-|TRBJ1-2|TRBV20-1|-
CSAMLEFPVYGYTF
TGCAGTGCTATGTTGGAGTTCCCTGTTTATGGCTACACCTTC
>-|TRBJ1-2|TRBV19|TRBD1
CASNNRGRDYGYTF
TGTGCCAGTAACAACAGGGGGCGCGACTATGGCTACACCTTC
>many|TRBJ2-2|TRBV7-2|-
CASSFSRRELFF
TGTGCCAGCAGCTTCAGTAGAAGGGAGCTGTTTTTT
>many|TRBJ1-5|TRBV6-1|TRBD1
CASSDREYQPQHF
TGTGCCAGTAGCGACAGGGAGTATCAGCCCCAGCATTTT
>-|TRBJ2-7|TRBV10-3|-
CAITASEVLNEQYF
TGTGCCATCACGGCTAGCGAGGTCCTGAACGAGCAGTACTTC
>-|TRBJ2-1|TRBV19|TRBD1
CASSFRGGGRHNEQFF
TGTGCCAGTAGTTTCCGAGGGGGCGGGCGCCACAATGAGCAGTTCTTC
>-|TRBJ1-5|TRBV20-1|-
CSASLTGRNKQPQHF
TGCAGTGCTAGCCTCACAGGGCGAAATAAGCAGCCCCAGCATTTT
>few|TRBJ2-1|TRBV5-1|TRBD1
CASSTGGAYNEQFF
TGCGCCAGCAGTACAGGGGGCGCATACAATGAGCAGTTCTTC
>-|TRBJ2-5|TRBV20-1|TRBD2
CSAESGTSGRETQYF
TGCAGTGCTGAATCAGGCACAAGCGGGAGGGAGACCCAGTACTTC
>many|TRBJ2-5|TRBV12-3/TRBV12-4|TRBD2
CASSLSLAGWGETQYF
TGTGCCAGCAGTTTATCCCTAGCGGGTTGGGGAGAGACCCAGTACTTC
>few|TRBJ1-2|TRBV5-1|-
CACSAETVGQGYTF
TGCGCCTGCAGCGCCGAGACAGTTGGGCAGGGCTACACCTTC
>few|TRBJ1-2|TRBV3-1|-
CASSQVSGSFVGYTF
TGTGCCAGCAGCCAAGTATCAGGGTCCTTCGTAGGCTACACCTTC
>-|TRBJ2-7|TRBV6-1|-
CASTRVDPPYEQYF
TGTGCCAGCACCCGGGTCGACCCGCCCTACGAGCAGTACTTC
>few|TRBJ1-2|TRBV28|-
CASSLGGTGYTF
TGTGCCAGCAGTTTGGGGGGGACTGGCTACACCTTC
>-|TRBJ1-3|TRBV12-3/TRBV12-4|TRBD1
CASSPGQGALGNTIYF
TGTGCCAGCAGTCCCGGACAGGGGGCGCTTGGAAACACCATATATTTT
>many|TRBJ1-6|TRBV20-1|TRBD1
CSARGHRGNSPLHF
TGCAGTGCTAGAGGTCACAGGGGGAATTCACCCCTCCACTTT
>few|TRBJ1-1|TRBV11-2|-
CASSLVQYEAFF
TGTGCCAGCAGCTTAGTACAGTATGAAGCTTTCTTT
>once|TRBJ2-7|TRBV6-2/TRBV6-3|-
CASSERVWVEQYF
TGTGCCAGCAGTGAGAGGGTTTGGGTCGAGCAGTACTTC
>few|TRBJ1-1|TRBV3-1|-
CASSQDWVGMNTEAFF
TGTGCCAGCAGCCAAGATTGGGTAGGAATGAACACTGAAGCTTTCTTT
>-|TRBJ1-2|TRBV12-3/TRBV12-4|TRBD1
CASSWTGVGGYTF
TGTGCCAGCAGTTGGACAGGGGTAGGGGGCTACACCTTC
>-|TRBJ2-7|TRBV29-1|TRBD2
CSASGNYEQYF
TGCAGCGCGAGCGGGAATTACGAGCAGTACTTC
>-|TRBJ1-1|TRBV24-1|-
CATRGGWNTEAFF
TGTGCCACCAGAGGAGGGTGGAACACTGAAGCTTTCTTT
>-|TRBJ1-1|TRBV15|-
CATSRDTRGRMNTEAFF
TGTGCCACCAGCAGAGACACAAGAGGACGGATGAACACTGAAGCTTTCTTT